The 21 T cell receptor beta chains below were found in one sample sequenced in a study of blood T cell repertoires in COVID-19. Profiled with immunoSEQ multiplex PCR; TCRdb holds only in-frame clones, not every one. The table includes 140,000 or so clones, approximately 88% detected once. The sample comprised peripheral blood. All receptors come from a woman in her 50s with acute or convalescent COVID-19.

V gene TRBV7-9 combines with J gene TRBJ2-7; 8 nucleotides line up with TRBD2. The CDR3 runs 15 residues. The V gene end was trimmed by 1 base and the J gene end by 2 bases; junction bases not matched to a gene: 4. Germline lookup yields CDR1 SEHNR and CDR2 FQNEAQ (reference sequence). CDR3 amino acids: CASSLVLAVAYEQYF. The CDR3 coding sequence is TGTGCCAGCAGCTTAGTACTAGCGGTGGCCTACGAGCAGTACTTC.

The CDR3: CATSDPITVTGELFF. The CDR3 region has the DNA TGTGCCACCAGTGATCCTATCACAGTAACCGGGGAGCTGTTTTTT. The chain links TRBV24-1 to TRBJ2-2; D remains unclear. Between the trimmed V and J ends, which lost 3 bases and 5 bases, there was a span of 12 bases. The germline CDR1 and CDR2 sequences are KGHDR and SFDVKD. The CDR3 is 15 amino acids.

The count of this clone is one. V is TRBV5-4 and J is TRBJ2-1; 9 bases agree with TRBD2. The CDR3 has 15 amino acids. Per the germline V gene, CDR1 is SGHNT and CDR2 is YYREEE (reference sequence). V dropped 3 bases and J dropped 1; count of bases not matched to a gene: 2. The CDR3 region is CASSSTSGSYNEQFF. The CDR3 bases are TGTGCCAGCAGCTCGACTAGCGGTTCCTACAATGAGCAGTTCTTC.

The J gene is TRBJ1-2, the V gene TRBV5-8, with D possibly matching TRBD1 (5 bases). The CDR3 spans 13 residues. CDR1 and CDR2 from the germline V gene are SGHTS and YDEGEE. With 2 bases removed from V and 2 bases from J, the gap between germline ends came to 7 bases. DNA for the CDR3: TGTGCCAGCAGCTTCTCAGGGAACTATGGCTACACCTTC. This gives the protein CASSFSGNYGYTF.

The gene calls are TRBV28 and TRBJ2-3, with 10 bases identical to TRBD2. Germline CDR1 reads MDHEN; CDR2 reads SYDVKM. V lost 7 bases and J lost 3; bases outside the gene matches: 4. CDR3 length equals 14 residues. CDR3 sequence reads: CASKRGGLTDTQYF. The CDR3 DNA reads TGTGCCAGCAAGCGGGGGGGTTTGACAGATACGCAGTATTTT. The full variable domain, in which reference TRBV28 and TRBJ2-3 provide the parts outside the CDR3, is DVKVTQSSRYLVKRTGEKVFLECVQDMDHENMFWYRQDPGLGLRLIYFSYDVKMKEKGDIPEGYSVSREKKERFSLILESASTNQTSMYLCASKRGGLTDTQYFGPGTRLTVL.

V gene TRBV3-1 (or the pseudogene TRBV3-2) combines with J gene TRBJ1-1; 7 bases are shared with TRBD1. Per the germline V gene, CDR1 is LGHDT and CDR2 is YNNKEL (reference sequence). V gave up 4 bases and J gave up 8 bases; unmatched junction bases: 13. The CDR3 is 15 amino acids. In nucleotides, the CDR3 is TGTGCCAGCAGCCTCACACAGGGGCTAAGTAAAGAAGCTTTCTTT. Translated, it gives CASSLTQGLSKEAFF.

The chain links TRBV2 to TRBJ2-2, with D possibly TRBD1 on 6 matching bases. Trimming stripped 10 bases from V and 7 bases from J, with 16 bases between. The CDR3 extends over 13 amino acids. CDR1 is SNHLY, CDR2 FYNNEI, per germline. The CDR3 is CATTGIGGGELFF. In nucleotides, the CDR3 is TGTGCCACCACAGGGATTGGTGGCGGGGAGCTGTTTTTT. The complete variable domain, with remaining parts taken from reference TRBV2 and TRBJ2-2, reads EPEVTQTPSHQVTQMGQEVILRCVPISNHLYFYWYRQILGQKVEFLVSFYNNEISEKSEIFDDQFSVERPDGSNFTLKIRSTKLEDSAMYFCATTGIGGGELFFGEGSRLTVL.

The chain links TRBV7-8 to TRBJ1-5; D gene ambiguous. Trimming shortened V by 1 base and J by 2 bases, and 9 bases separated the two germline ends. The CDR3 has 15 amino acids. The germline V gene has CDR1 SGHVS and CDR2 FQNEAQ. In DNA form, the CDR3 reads TGTGCCAGCAGCTTAGATGGGCTCCGCAATCAGCCCCAGCATTTT. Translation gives CASSLDGLRNQPQHF.

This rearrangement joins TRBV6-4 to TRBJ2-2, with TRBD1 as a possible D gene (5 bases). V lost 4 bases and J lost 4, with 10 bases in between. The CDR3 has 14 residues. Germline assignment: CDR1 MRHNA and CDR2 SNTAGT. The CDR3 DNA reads TGTGCCAGCAGTGGACAGACCAGCACCGGGGAGCTGTTTTTT. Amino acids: CASSGQTSTGELFF.

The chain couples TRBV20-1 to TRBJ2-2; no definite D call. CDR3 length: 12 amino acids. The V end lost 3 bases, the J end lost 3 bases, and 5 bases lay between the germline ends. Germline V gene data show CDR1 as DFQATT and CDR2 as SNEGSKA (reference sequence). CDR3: CSASYYTGELFF. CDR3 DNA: TGCAGTGCTAGTTACTACACCGGGGAGCTGTTTTTT.

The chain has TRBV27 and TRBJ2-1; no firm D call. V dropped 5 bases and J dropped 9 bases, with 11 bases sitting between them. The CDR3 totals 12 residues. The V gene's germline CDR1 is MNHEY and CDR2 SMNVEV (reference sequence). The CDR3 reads CASSIGEGEQFF. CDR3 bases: TGTGCCAGCAGTATAGGAGAAGGTGAGCAGTTCTTC.

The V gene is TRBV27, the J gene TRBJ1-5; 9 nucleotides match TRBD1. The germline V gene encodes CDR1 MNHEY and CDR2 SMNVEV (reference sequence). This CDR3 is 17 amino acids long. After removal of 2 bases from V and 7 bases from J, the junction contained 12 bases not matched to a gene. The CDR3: CASSLRGTGSFSQPQHF. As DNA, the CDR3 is TGTGCCAGCAGTTTAAGGGGGACAGGGAGTTTCAGCCAGCCCCAGCATTTT.

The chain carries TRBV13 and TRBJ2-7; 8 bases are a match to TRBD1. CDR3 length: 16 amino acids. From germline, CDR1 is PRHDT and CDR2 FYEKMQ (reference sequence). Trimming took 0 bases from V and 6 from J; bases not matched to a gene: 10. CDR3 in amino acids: CASSLGPQQGVLEQYF. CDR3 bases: TGTGCCAGCAGCTTAGGCCCCCAACAGGGGGTCCTCGAGCAGTACTTC.

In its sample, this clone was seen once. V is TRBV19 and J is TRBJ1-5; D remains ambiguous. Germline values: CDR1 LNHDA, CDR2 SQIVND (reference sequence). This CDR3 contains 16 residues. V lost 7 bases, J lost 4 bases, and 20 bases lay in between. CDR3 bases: TGTGCCAGTAATAACGGCCCGGGGATTCTTAATCAGCCCCAGCATTTT. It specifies CASNNGPGILNQPQHF.

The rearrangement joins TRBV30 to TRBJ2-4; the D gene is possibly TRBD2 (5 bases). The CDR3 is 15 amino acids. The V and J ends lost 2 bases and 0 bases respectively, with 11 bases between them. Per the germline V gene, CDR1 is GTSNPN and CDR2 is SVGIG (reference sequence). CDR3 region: CAWSSGGGAKNIQYF. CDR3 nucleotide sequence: TGTGCCTGGAGTAGCGGCGGTGGAGCCAAAAACATTCAGTACTTC.

This CDR3 is CASNGGQGSYEQYF. DNA for the CDR3: TGTGCCAGCAATGGGGGACAGGGCTCCTACGAGCAGTACTTC. The J gene is TRBJ2-7, the V gene TRBV9; the match to TRBD1 covers 9 bases. Trimming cost V 6 bases and J 0 bases; bases outside gene matches: 4. The V gene's germline CDR1 is SGDLS and CDR2 YYNGEE. The CDR3 is made up of 14 amino acids.

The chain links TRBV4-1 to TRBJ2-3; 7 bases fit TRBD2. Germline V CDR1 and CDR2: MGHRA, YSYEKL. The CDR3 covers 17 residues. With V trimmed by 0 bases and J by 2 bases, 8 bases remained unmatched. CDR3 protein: CASSQDKGLRSTDTQYF. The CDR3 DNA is TGCGCCAGCAGCCAAGATAAGGGACTACGCTCCACAGATACGCAGTATTTT.

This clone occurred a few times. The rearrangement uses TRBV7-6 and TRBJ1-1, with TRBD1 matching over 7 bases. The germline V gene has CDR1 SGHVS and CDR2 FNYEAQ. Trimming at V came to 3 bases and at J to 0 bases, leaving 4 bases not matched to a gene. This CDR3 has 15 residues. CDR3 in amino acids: CASSLGTEMNTEAFF. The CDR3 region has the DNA TGTGCCAGCAGCTTGGGGACAGAGATGAACACTGAAGCTTTCTTT.

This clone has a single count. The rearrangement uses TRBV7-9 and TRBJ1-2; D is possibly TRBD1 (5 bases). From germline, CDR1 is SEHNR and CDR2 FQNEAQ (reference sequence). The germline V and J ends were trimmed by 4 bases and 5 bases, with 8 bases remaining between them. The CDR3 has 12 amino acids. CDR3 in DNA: TGTGCCAGCAGCTCGACAGAATATGGCTACACCTTC. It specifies CASSSTEYGYTF.

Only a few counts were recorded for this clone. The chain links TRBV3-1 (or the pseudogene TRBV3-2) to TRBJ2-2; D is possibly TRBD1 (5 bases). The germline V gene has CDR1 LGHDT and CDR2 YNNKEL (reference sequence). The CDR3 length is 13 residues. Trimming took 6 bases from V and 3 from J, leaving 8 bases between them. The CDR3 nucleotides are TGTGCCAGCAGGGGGCAGGACACCGGGGAGCTGTTTTTT. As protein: CASRGQDTGELFF.

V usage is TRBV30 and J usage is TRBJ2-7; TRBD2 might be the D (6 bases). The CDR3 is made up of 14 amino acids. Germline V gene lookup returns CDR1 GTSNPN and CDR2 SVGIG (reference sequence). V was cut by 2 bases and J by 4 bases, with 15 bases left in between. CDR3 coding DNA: TGTGCCTGGAGTTCCGGGACTGGTCTTTACGAGCAGTACTTC. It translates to CAWSSGTGLYEQYF.